Only one count was recorded for the clone carrying this T cell receptor beta chain. J lost 0 bases, V lost 2 bases, and 10 bases had no gene match. This CDR3 is built from 18 residues. CDR1 is MNHEY, CDR2 SVGEGT, per germline. This record comes from a study of blood T cell repertoires in COVID-19. Across the study: Samples taken during acute and convalescent COVID-19 were collected in the United States, Italy and Spain. In each case, the material was cDNA or gDNA derived from T cells, B-cell-depleted T cells, or PBMCs.

Authors' processing steps: Estimation of nucleated cell counts relied on the amplification of reference gene primers. The method was immunoSEQ multiplex PCR; TCRdb's version includes in-frame clones alone and lacks a portion of them. D and trimming were read from the DNA, whereas the V and J calls and clone size are those reported in that table. The profile shows 350,000 or so clones, approximately 83% of them singletons. Cohort allocation depended upon clinical history that participants reported. Sequencing was performed on PBMCs or T cells enriched from blood (not recorded which). This chain joins TRBV6-2 or TRBV6-3 and TRBJ1-5; TRBD1 agrees at 7 bases. The TCR sequence derives from a woman in her 40s with acute COVID-19. The CDR3 is CASSYDGQGVNSNQPQHF. The CDR3 DNA follows: TGTGCCAGCAGTTACGATGGTCAGGGGGTAAATAGCAATCAGCCCCAGCATTTT.